This record covers a single TCR beta chain. Its target is unknown. The record originates from a study of blood T cells in healthy people across ages. Regarding the study as a whole: For the donors, CMV status was unknown and possibly confounded expanded clonotype changes. There were more naive CD4+ cells and higher diversity in long-lived donors than in aged donors. From one million sequenced T cells, diversity estimates were lower bounds.

With a J-beta primer mix and a sample-barcoded 5' primer, a second PCR ran roughly 6 to 12 cycles. Sequencing recovered at least 2.5 million CDR3-containing paired-end reads from each sample. MiXCR, applied by TCRdb to the 5' RACE reads, yields one record per CDR3 protein. The sample contains fewer than 2,000,000 distinct CDR3 sequences, around 36% of which appear only once. Specimen: blood. The receptor was derived from a woman aged 25 to 39 in good health.

The CDR3 here is CASSVEGGPPYF. DNA for the CDR3: TGTGCCAGCAGCGTAGAAGGGGGTCCTCCGTACTTC. J is TRBJ2-5 and V is TRBV9; possibly TRBD1 for D (6 bases). This CDR3 comprises 12 residues. The V gene lost 0 bases and the J gene lost 13 bases, with 13 bases spanning the gap. Germline V lookup: CDR1 SGDLS, CDR2 YYNGEE. Full variable domain (outside the CDR3, taken from reference TRBV9 and TRBJ2-5): DSGVTQTPKHLITATGQRVTLRCSPRSGDLSVYWYQQSLDQGLQFLIQYYNGEERAKGNILERFSAQQFPDLHSELNLSSLELGDSALYFCASSVEGGPPYFGPGTRLLVL.